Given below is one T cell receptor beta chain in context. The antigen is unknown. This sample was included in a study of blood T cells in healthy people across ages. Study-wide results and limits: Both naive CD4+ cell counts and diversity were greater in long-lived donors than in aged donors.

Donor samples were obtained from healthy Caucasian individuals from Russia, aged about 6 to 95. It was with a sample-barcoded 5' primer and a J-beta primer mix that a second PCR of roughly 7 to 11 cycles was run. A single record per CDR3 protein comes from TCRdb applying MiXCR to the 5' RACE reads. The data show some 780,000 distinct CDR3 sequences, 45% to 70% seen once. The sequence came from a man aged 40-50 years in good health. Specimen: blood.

The CDR3 spells CASRQDITDTQYF. CDR3 DNA: TGTGCCAGCAGACAGGACATCACAGATACGCAGTATTTT. The V and J genes are TRBV12-3 or TRBV12-4 and TRBJ2-3; D is perhaps TRBD1 (5 bases). V was cut by 6 bases and J by 2 bases, with 9 bases left in between. This CDR3 contains 13 residues.